One sample yielded the 18 T cell receptor beta chains listed below, sequenced in a study of CD8 T cells in Susac syndrome. With random hexamers, reverse transcription was performed on roughly 0.5 to 1 ug of RNA. One entry per CDR3 protein, called by TCRdb with MiXCR from the immunoSEQ multiplex PCR reads. The profile shows around 160,000 distinct CDR3 sequences, 85% to 95% of them singletons. Sequencing used CD4+ T cells from PBMCs. The receptors originated from a human donor in good health.

The V call is TRBV7-2, the J call TRBJ1-6; D unclear. The CDR3 has 14 residues. With 5 bases removed from V and 7 bases from J, the gap between germline ends came to 12 bases. CDR1 SGHTA and CDR2 FQGNSA come from the germline V gene. The chain's CDR3 is CASSVRTQNSPLHF. CDR3 DNA sequence: TGTGCCAGCAGCGTTCGCACCCAGAATTCACCCCTCCACTTT.

This clonotype was counted a single time. This chain connects TRBV5-1 to TRBJ2-7, with 7 bases identical to TRBD1. This CDR3 is 11 amino acids long. Trimming took 4 bases from V and 7 from J; bases not matched to a gene: 2. Germline-derived CDR1 and CDR2 are SGHRS and YFSETQ. CDR3 protein: CASSQDREQYF. In DNA, the CDR3 is TGCGCCAGCAGCCAGGACAGGGAGCAGTACTTC.

The chain uses TRBV5-1 and TRBJ2-1, with D possibly TRBD1 on 6 matching bases. Germline CDR1 SGHRS, CDR2 YFSETQ. This CDR3 spans 14 amino acids. V was pared by 3 bases and J by 2 bases, with 9 bases between. CDR3 sequence: CASSSQGAYNEQFF. The CDR3 region has the DNA TGCGCCAGCAGCTCACAGGGAGCCTACAATGAGCAGTTCTTC.

J is TRBJ2-7 and V is TRBV29-1, with D possibly TRBD1 on 6 matching bases. The CDR3 contains 14 residues. Germline loops: CDR1 SQVTM, CDR2 ANQGSEA. Trimming shortened V by 1 base and J by 3 bases, and 13 bases separated the two germline ends. CDR3 loop: CSVEVGGRNYEQYF. For the CDR3, the DNA is TGCAGCGTTGAAGTAGGGGGTAGGAACTACGAGCAGTACTTC.

The chain employs TRBV3-1 and TRBJ2-7, with 7 bases fitting TRBD2. V was pared by 0 bases and J by 5 bases, with 10 bases of the junction left unmatched. CDR1 and CDR2 from the germline V gene are LGHDT and YNNKEL (reference sequence). CDR3 length equals 16 residues. The CDR3 DNA reads TGTGCCAGCAGCCAAGATGGGAGGGGAGAACCCCACGAGCAGTACTTC. Translated, it gives CASSQDGRGEPHEQYF.

V gene TRBV3-1 combines with J gene TRBJ1-1, with D possibly TRBD1 on 5 matching bases. The CDR3 consists of 15 residues. The germline gives CDR1 LGHDT, CDR2 YNNKEL (reference sequence). V lost 3 bases and J lost 4, with 15 bases in between. CDR3 sequence (DNA): TGTGCCAGCAGCCATCCCGGGGGAGTCTTCACTGAAGCTTTCTTT. The encoded protein is CASSHPGGVFTEAFF.

V is TRBV5-4 and J is TRBJ2-7; D is undetermined. The CDR3 has 13 residues. Germline assignment: CDR1 SGHNT and CDR2 YYREEE (reference sequence). V lost 3 bases, J lost 5 bases, and 12 bases lay in between. CDR3 protein: CASSSTYSDEQYF. The CDR3, as DNA: TGTGCCAGCAGCTCGACTTATTCCGACGAGCAGTACTTC.

This sequence joins TRBV7-2 and TRBJ2-5, with a tentative D call TRBD2 (5 bases). V was cut by 2 bases and J by 1 base, with 8 bases left in between. Germline V gene data show CDR1 as SGHTA and CDR2 as FQGNSA. CDR3 size: 14 residues. The CDR3 reads CASSLQRAQETQYF. The CDR3 bases are TGTGCCAGCAGCTTACAGAGGGCCCAAGAGACCCAGTACTTC.

V usage is TRBV14 and J usage is TRBJ2-7; TRBD1 agrees at 10 bases. This CDR3 spans 16 amino acids. CDR1 is SGHDN, CDR2 FVKESK, per germline. Losses at the gene ends were 4 bases for V and 1 base for J; bases not matched to a gene: 7. This chain's CDR3 is CASSRGPGQGSYEQYF. The CDR3 nucleotides are TGTGCCAGCAGCCGCGGCCCGGGACAGGGGTCCTACGAGCAGTACTTC.

The rearrangement joins TRBV12-3 or TRBV12-4 to TRBJ1-4; 7 positions match TRBD1. V gave up 6 bases and J gave up 5 bases; unmatched junction bases: 9. The CDR3 runs to 15 residues. CDR3 sequence (DNA): TGTGCCAGCAGGCCCCAATCGACAGGGAATGAAAAACTGTTTTTT. Its protein is CASRPQSTGNEKLFF.

This clonotype was counted once. This chain joins TRBV23-1 and TRBJ1-4; TRBD1 agrees at 9 bases. TRBV23-1 is identified as an open reading frame with a role that is uncertain. V dropped 3 bases and J dropped 11; count of bases not matched to a gene: 10. This CDR3 region has 15 residues. The chain's CDR3 is CASSHPRQGVWKLFF. CDR3 nucleotide sequence: TGCGCCAGCAGTCACCCTCGACAGGGGGTTTGGAAACTGTTTTTT.

J is TRBJ1-2 and V is TRBV6-2 or TRBV6-3; 8 bases line up with TRBD1. J was trimmed by 4 bases and V by 10 bases; bases with no gene match: 5. Germline V CDR1 and CDR2: MNHEY, SVGEGT. The CDR3 extends over 12 amino acids. CDR3 loop: CATETGGYGYTF. Written as DNA, the CDR3 is TGTGCCACCGAAACAGGGGGCTATGGCTACACCTTC.

The V and J genes are TRBV5-1 and TRBJ1-5; perhaps TRBD1 as D (5 bases). The CDR3 runs to 16 residues. Trimming shortened V by 0 bases and J by 0 bases, and 10 bases separated the two germline ends. In germline, CDR1 is SGHRS, CDR2 YFSETQ. This CDR3 is CASSLAGPYSNQPQHF. DNA of the CDR3: TGCGCCAGCAGCTTGGCGGGGCCGTATAGCAATCAGCCCCAGCATTTT. Full variable domain (rest looked up from reference TRBV5-1 and TRBJ1-5): KAGVTQTPRYLIKTRGQQVTLSCSPISGHRSVSWYQQTPGQGLQFLFEYFSETQRNKGNFPGRFSGRQFSNSRSEMNVSTLELGDSALYLCASSLAGPYSNQPQHFGDGTRLSIL.

The chain has TRBV5-1 and TRBJ2-2, with D unresolved. Germline V gene sequence: CDR1 SGHRS, CDR2 YFSETQ. The CDR3 loop spans 14 amino acids. V was pared by 2 bases and J by 4 bases, with 9 bases between. In DNA form, the CDR3 reads TGCGCCAGCAGCTTAGTCCAGAGCACCGGGGAGCTGTTTTTT. It encodes CASSLVQSTGELFF.

The V call is TRBV12-5, the J call TRBJ2-7, with D possibly being TRBD2 (6 bases). Germline V lookup: CDR1 LGHNT, CDR2 FRNRAP. V lost 7 bases to trimming and J lost 2 bases, with 18 bases between them. This CDR3 has 15 residues. CDR3 region: CASALGGATTYEQYF. CDR3 DNA sequence: TGTGCTAGTGCCTTAGGAGGGGCCACTACCTACGAGCAGTACTTC.

The V call is TRBV18, the J call TRBJ2-3; D possibly corresponds to TRBD2 (6 bases). This CDR3 comprises 16 residues. The germline V gene has CDR1 KGHSH and CDR2 LQKENI. The ends were cut back, 4 bases at V and 1 base at J, with 15 bases in the middle. DNA for the CDR3: TGTGCCAGCTCACTGAACCCTTCGGGGGGCACAGATACGCAGTATTTT. Residues: CASSLNPSGGTDTQYF. Drawing the rest from reference TRBV18 and TRBJ2-3, the complete variable domain is NAGVMQNPRHLVRRRGQEARLRCSPMKGHSHVYWYRQLPEEGLKFMVYLQKENIIDESGMPKERFSAEFPKEGPSILRIQQVVRGDSAAYFCASSLNPSGGTDTQYFGPGTRLTVL.

This clonotype was detected once. V is TRBV20-1 and J is TRBJ2-5, with a possible D match to TRBD2 (7 bases). CDR3 length: 17 residues. V was pared by 0 bases and J by 2 bases, with 19 bases between. Germline CDR1 is DFQATT and CDR2 is SNEGSKA (reference sequence). This CDR3 reads CSARDVEGRGGQETQYF. CDR3 in DNA: TGCAGTGCTAGAGACGTAGAAGGGAGGGGGGGTCAAGAGACCCAGTACTTC.

The V call is TRBV5-6, the J call TRBJ2-2; 8 nucleotides agree with TRBD2. The CDR3 is 15 residues long. Trimming took 2 bases from V and 5 from J; bases not matched to a gene: 5. The germline V gene has CDR1 SGHDT and CDR2 YYEEEE. The CDR3 DNA follows: TGTGCCAGCAGCTTCGGGGGGGCGGGGACCGGGGAGCTGTTTTTT. It is translated as CASSFGGAGTGELFF.